This T cell receptor (beta chain) was found in a study of T cell responses to AZD1222 COVID-19 vaccine. As for the study in general: Recipients boosted at about 4 weeks or about 12 weeks are pooled. Regarding the study as a whole: Clonal diversity was possibly underestimated; the donors were predominantly white British and more often female. Among AZD1222 vaccinees, only six were seropositive at baseline.

In regard to this clone: Its antigen is as yet unknown.

The repertoire was sequenced with immunoSEQ multiplex PCR; TCRdb's copy has only in-frame clones and lacks some. The sample gives tens of thousands of clones, about 91% of which show up once; about 20% is in the top ten. The receptor was derived from an adult in good health. The sample here was peripheral blood, taken on day 0 of AZD1222 vaccination.

CDR3 region: CASSLWSIGNNEQFF. In DNA form, the CDR3 reads TGTGCCAGCAGTTTGTGGTCCATCGGAAACAATGAGCAGTTCTTC. The rearrangement links TRBV7-2 to TRBJ2-1; D is unclear. With 6 bases removed from V and 5 bases from J, the gap between germline ends came to 17 bases. Germline values: CDR1 SGHTA, CDR2 FQGNSA. The CDR3 totals 15 residues. Complete variable domain (other parts from reference TRBV7-2 and TRBJ2-1): GAGVSQSPSNKVTEKGKDVELRCDPISGHTALYWYRQSLGQGLEFLIYFQGNSAPDKSGLPSDRFSAERTGGSVSTLTIQRTQQEDSAVYLCASSLWSIGNNEQFFGPGTRLTVL.